The 29 T cell receptor beta chains below were found in one sample sequenced in a study of blood T cell repertoires in COVID-19. The repertoire was sequenced with immunoSEQ multiplex PCR; TCRdb's copy has only in-frame clones and lacks some. The sample yields 260,000 or so clones, 88% seen once. Specimen: peripheral blood. These receptors were obtained from a human donor in a cohort sampled during active COVID-19.

The chain couples TRBV4-1 to TRBJ1-6, with TRBD1 matching over 10 bases. This CDR3 spans 16 amino acids. The germline CDR1 and CDR2 sequences are MGHRA and YSYEKL. The ends lost 2 bases at V and 5 bases at J; junction bases unmatched: 3. CDR3: CASSQQGTGDNSPLHF. The CDR3 region has the DNA TGCGCCAGCAGCCAACAAGGGACAGGGGATAATTCACCCCTCCACTTT.

This clone was seen a single time. The chain employs TRBV5-1 and TRBJ2-7; 13 bases map to TRBD2. Trimming removed 4 bases from V and 2 bases from J; junction bases left unmatched: 3. CDR3 length: 15 amino acids. Germline V gives CDR1 SGHRS, CDR2 YFSETQ. The CDR3 here is CASSRTSGGPYEQYF. The DNA for the CDR3 is TGCGCCAGCAGCCGGACTAGCGGGGGACCCTACGAGCAGTACTTC.

This chain's CDR3 is CASSRGGRDSYEQYF. The CDR3 bases are TGTGCCAGCAGCCGAGGCGGGAGGGACTCCTACGAGCAGTACTTC. J is TRBJ2-7 and V is TRBV9; 9 bases are a match to TRBD2. CDR3 length: 15 residues. Germline V gene data show CDR1 as SGDLS and CDR2 as YYNGEE. V dropped 4 bases and J dropped 0; count of bases not matched to a gene: 5.

The chain is built from TRBV7-9 and TRBJ2-3; 8 bases match TRBD1. The CDR3 length is 15 residues. Trimming removed 3 bases from V and 5 bases from J; junction bases left unmatched: 7. Germline V gene data show CDR1 as SEHNR and CDR2 as FQNEAQ (reference sequence). CDR3 loop: CASSFNPGGGDTQYF. The CDR3 DNA sequence: TGTGCCAGCAGCTTTAACCCAGGGGGCGGAGATACGCAGTATTTT.

The chain carries TRBV2 and TRBJ2-5, with no clear D. The CDR3 has 13 residues. V was shortened by 0 bases and J by 5 bases, with 7 bases between the two germline ends. The germline V gene encodes CDR1 SNHLY and CDR2 FYNNEI. The CDR3, as DNA: TGTGCCAGCAGTGAAGCGCTTCAGGAGACCCAGTACTTC. It translates to CASSEALQETQYF.

The chain employs TRBV27 and TRBJ2-1; TRBD2 aligns across 11 bases. The CDR3 extends over 15 amino acids. Per germline, CDR1 MNHEY and CDR2 SMNVEV (reference sequence). The trim removed 5 bases at V and 4 bases at J, leaving 4 bases unmatched. CDR3 residues: CASSVAGGRYNEQFF. DNA for the CDR3: TGTGCCAGCAGTGTAGCGGGAGGGAGATACAATGAGCAGTTCTTC.

This sequence joins TRBV14 and TRBJ1-2; no clear D gene. The CDR3 extends over 13 amino acids. V lost 3 bases to trimming and J lost 5 bases, with 10 bases between them. In germline, CDR1 is SGHDN, CDR2 FVKESK. The chain's CDR3 is CASSHGLLYGYTF. The CDR3 nucleotides are TGTGCCAGCAGCCACGGACTCCTTTATGGCTACACCTTC.

On this clone itself: The same CDR3 arises from other DNA sequences in this sample as well. The chain employs TRBV7-6 and TRBJ1-5; 7 bases fit TRBD1. Germline V lookup: CDR1 SGHVS, CDR2 FNYEAQ. This CDR3 region has 14 residues. V shed 5 bases, J shed 2 bases, and the junction held 3 bases outside the gene matches. In DNA form, the CDR3 reads TGTGCCAGCAGCCTTACAGGGGGCAATCAGCCCCAGCATTTT. Its translation is CASSLTGGNQPQHF.

The chain joins TRBV19 to TRBJ1-4; maybe TRBD1 (5 bases). Trimming shortened V by 3 bases and J by 8 bases, and 10 bases separated the two germline ends. This CDR3 has 13 residues. Germline V gives CDR1 LNHDA, CDR2 SQIVND (reference sequence). The chain's CDR3 is CASSIQGGEKLFF. CDR3 DNA: TGTGCCAGTAGTATCCAGGGCGGCGAAAAACTGTTTTTT.

V gene TRBV7-2 combines with J gene TRBJ1-6; 12 nucleotides align to TRBD1. Trimming took 1 base from V and 8 from J; bases not matched to a gene: 6. The CDR3 totals 17 residues. Germline V gene sequence: CDR1 SGHTA, CDR2 FQGNSA. CDR3 in amino acids: CASSLDGTGGTDSPLHF. CDR3 in DNA: TGTGCCAGCAGCTTAGACGGGACAGGGGGCACGGATTCACCCCTCCACTTT. Drawing the rest from reference TRBV7-2 and TRBJ1-6, the complete variable domain is GAGVSQSPSNKVTEKGKDVELRCDPISGHTALYWYRQSLGQGLEFLIYFQGNSAPDKSGLPSDRFSAERTGGSVSTLTIQRTQQEDSAVYLCASSLDGTGGTDSPLHFGNGTRLTVT.

The rearrangement links TRBV7-2 to TRBJ2-7, with 11 positions matching TRBD2. Germline lookup yields CDR1 SGHTA and CDR2 FQGNSA. The CDR3 length is 18 residues. The trim removed 3 bases at V and 5 bases at J, leaving 15 bases unmatched. The CDR3 DNA is TGTGCCAGCAGCTTCGGTTCTCTAACTAGCGGGAGAAGGAACGAGCAGTACTTC. Protein: CASSFGSLTSGRRNEQYF.

This chain links TRBV4-3 with TRBJ1-2; D gene ambiguous. Trimming stripped 0 bases from V and 6 bases from J, with 14 bases between. Germline loops: CDR1 LGHNA, CDR2 YSLEER. The CDR3 runs to 15 residues. CDR3 region: CASSQDRGPEDGYTF. CDR3 coding DNA: TGCGCCAGCAGCCAAGATCGAGGGCCGGAGGATGGCTACACCTTC.

The chain links TRBV18 to TRBJ2-1; 9 bases line up with TRBD2. CDR1 is KGHSH, CDR2 LQKENI, per germline. V lost 5 bases and J lost 5; bases outside the gene matches: 4. The CDR3 is 14 residues long. CDR3 region: CASSGIAGDNEQFF. CDR3 bases: TGTGCCAGCTCAGGGATAGCGGGGGACAATGAGCAGTTCTTC.

The rearrangement links TRBV19 to TRBJ1-4; TRBD1 aligns across 10 bases. Germline CDR1 LNHDA, CDR2 SQIVND (reference sequence). Losses at the gene ends were 4 bases for V and 2 bases for J; bases not matched to a gene: 4. This CDR3 is built from 16 residues. DNA for the CDR3: TGTGCCAGTAGTAGGGACAGGGGCTCGACTAATGAAAAACTGTTTTTT. Residues: CASSRDRGSTNEKLFF.

Points on this clone: This CDR3 is also generated by other DNA sequences in the sample. The V gene is TRBV4-3, the J gene TRBJ2-5; 10 bases agree with TRBD2. The CDR3 sequence is 14 residues long. Germline loops: CDR1 LGHNA, CDR2 YSLEER. V trimming: 3 bases; J trimming: 5 bases; junction bases outside the gene matches: 3. The CDR3 loop reads CASSQGLAQETQYF. The CDR3 DNA is TGCGCCAGCAGCCAGGGACTAGCGCAGGAGACCCAGTACTTC.

The rearrangement joins TRBV14 to TRBJ2-7; D possibly corresponds to TRBD2 (6 bases). Germline-derived CDR1 and CDR2 are SGHDN and FVKESK. CDR3 size: 15 residues. V shed 2 bases and J shed 11 bases, with 22 bases lying between them. The CDR3, as DNA: TGTGCCAGCAGCCAACTCGGGGGAGGATTGGAGGTGAAGTACTTC. This sequence encodes CASSQLGGGLEVKYF. The full variable domain, in which reference TRBV14 and TRBJ2-7 provide the parts outside the CDR3, is EAGVTQFPSHSVIEKGQTVTLRCDPISGHDNLYWYRRVMGKEIKFLLHFVKESKQDESGMPNNRFLAERTGGTYSTLKVQPAELEDSGVYFCASSQLGGGLEVKYFGPGTRLTVT.

The J gene is TRBJ1-6, the V gene TRBV6-1; unclear D gene. V lost 1 base, J lost 0 bases, and 7 bases lay in between. This CDR3 contains 16 residues. Germline V CDR1 and CDR2: MNHNS, SASEGT. The DNA for the CDR3 is TGTGCCAGCAGTGAAGTCAGGTACTCCTATAATTCACCCCTCCACTTT. Its translation: CASSEVRYSYNSPLHF.

This chain connects TRBV28 to TRBJ2-7; tentative D call: TRBD1 (5 bases). The CDR3 sequence is 16 residues long. V was shortened by 6 bases and J by 0 bases, with 18 bases between the two germline ends. Per the germline V gene, CDR1 is MDHEN and CDR2 is SYDVKM. The CDR3 here is CASSHRQKFSSYEQYF. The DNA of the CDR3 is TGTGCCAGCAGCCATCGACAGAAGTTTAGCTCCTACGAGCAGTACTTC.

This chain links TRBV14 with TRBJ1-4; D is ambiguous. Germline CDR1 SGHDN, CDR2 FVKESK. Trimming cost V 2 bases and J 7 bases, with 14 bases left between them. This CDR3 comprises 15 residues. The CDR3 here is CASSQWNGESEKLFF. For the CDR3, the DNA is TGTGCCAGCAGCCAATGGAACGGGGAAAGTGAAAAACTGTTTTTT.

V is TRBV11-1 and J is TRBJ1-1; D possibly corresponds to TRBD1 (5 bases). V was pared by 1 base and J by 0 bases, with 9 bases between. The V gene's germline CDR1 is SGHAT and CDR2 FQDESV (reference sequence). This CDR3 region has 15 residues. The CDR3 DNA reads TGTGCCAGCAGCTTAGTTCACAGGATGAACACTGAAGCTTTCTTT. Residues: CASSLVHRMNTEAFF.

The CDR3 here is CAWSVQHRATKNIQYF. CDR3 DNA: TGTGCCTGGAGTGTACAGCACAGGGCAACCAAAAACATTCAGTACTTC. The chain couples TRBV30 to TRBJ2-4, with D possibly being TRBD1 (6 bases). Germline CDR1 and CDR2: GTSNPN and SVGIG (reference sequence). The CDR3 sequence is 16 residues long. Trimming removed 0 bases at V and 2 bases at J, with 14 bases between.

The chain couples TRBV19 to TRBJ1-5; D is possibly TRBD1 (5 bases). V was cut by 3 bases and J by 5 bases, with 8 bases left in between. The CDR3 length is 13 residues. Per germline, CDR1 LNHDA and CDR2 SQIVND (reference sequence). The DNA for the CDR3 is TGTGCCAGTAGTATTTCAGGGCATCAGCCCCAGCATTTT. Residues: CASSISGHQPQHF.

This chain links TRBV19 with TRBJ1-6; the match to TRBD1 covers 9 bases. Per the germline V gene, CDR1 is LNHDA and CDR2 is SQIVND (reference sequence). The CDR3 has 15 residues. The V segment lost 5 bases and the J segment 9 bases; nucleotides outside the gene matches: 8. Here the CDR3 reads CASSAPGQGGSPLHF. CDR3 coding DNA: TGTGCCAGTAGTGCCCCGGGACAGGGAGGTTCACCCCTCCACTTT.

The chain recombines TRBV6-1 with TRBJ1-5; possibly TRBD1 for D (5 bases). Per the germline V gene, CDR1 is MNHNS and CDR2 is SASEGT. The CDR3 is 16 residues long. V was cut by 4 bases and J by 0 bases, with 13 bases left in between. The CDR3 here is CASSGGPVLSNQPQHF. The CDR3 DNA is TGTGCCAGCAGTGGGGGCCCGGTCCTTAGCAATCAGCCCCAGCATTTT.

This chain links TRBV6-4 with TRBJ2-7; weak D call: TRBD1 (5 bases). The CDR3 is made up of 15 amino acids. Per germline, CDR1 MRHNA and CDR2 SNTAGT. Trimming removed 7 bases at V and 3 bases at J, with 19 bases between. This CDR3 is CASTEDYRWGYEQYF. As DNA, the CDR3 is TGTGCCAGCACCGAAGATTACAGGTGGGGCTACGAGCAGTACTTC.

Here the CDR3 DNA reads TGTGCCAGCAGCTTAGCCGGGAGGCCCAACGAGCAGTACTTC. This encodes CASSLAGRPNEQYF. This chain links TRBV11-3 with TRBJ2-7; 7 bases map to TRBD2. Germline CDR1 and CDR2: SGHNT and YENEEA. CDR3 length: 14 amino acids. V shed 1 base, J shed 5 bases, and the junction held 5 bases outside the gene matches. Full variable domain (missing parts from reference TRBV11-3 and TRBJ2-7): EAGVVQSPRYKIIEKKQPVAFWCNPISGHNTLYWYLQNLGQGPELLIRYENEEAVDDSQLPKDRFSAERLKGVDSTLKIQPAELGDSAVYLCASSLAGRPNEQYFGPGTRLTVT.

The V call is TRBV13, the J call TRBJ2-3, with 7 bases matching TRBD2. The V and J ends lost 5 bases and 1 base, in that order; junction bases with no gene match: 6. The germline V gene encodes CDR1 PRHDT and CDR2 FYEKMQ (reference sequence). This CDR3 is built from 15 residues. CDR3 in amino acids: CASSISSGGTDTQYF. The CDR3 DNA sequence: TGTGCCAGCAGCATCTCTAGCGGTGGCACAGATACGCAGTATTTT.

The V and J genes are TRBV2 and TRBJ2-7, with a tentative D call TRBD1 (5 bases). CDR1 is SNHLY, CDR2 FYNNEI, per germline. Trimming took 5 bases from V and 3 from J, leaving 8 bases between them. The CDR3 has 12 residues. As DNA, the CDR3 is TGTGCCAGCAGTTACGACAGCTACGAGCAGTACTTC. It yields the protein CASSYDSYEQYF. Drawing the rest from reference TRBV2 and TRBJ2-7, the complete variable domain is EPEVTQTPSHQVTQMGQEVILRCVPISNHLYFYWYRQILGQKVEFLVSFYNNEISEKSEIFDDQFSVERPDGSNFTLKIRSTKLEDSAMYFCASSYDSYEQYFGPGTRLTVT.

The chain recombines TRBV3-1 (or the pseudogene TRBV3-2) with TRBJ2-1, with D tentatively TRBD2 (5 bases). Trimming cost V 6 bases and J 2 bases, with 14 bases left between them. CDR1 LGHDT and CDR2 YNNKEL come from the germline V gene (reference sequence). The CDR3 is 15 amino acids. The CDR3 region is CASSESGTTYNEQFF. DNA of the CDR3: TGTGCCAGCAGTGAAAGCGGTACGACCTACAATGAGCAGTTCTTC.